This note documents a single T cell receptor beta chain sequence. Its matching antigen is unknown. In the naive CD8 group, cells lacked CD45RO and were positively selected for CCR7, so terminally differentiated effector memory CD45RA+ cells were left out. This sample stems from a study of shared clonotypes between healthy human individuals. Study-wide results and caveats: Clonotypes that were shared across four donors made up around 5% of naive CD4 clonotypes. The study found lower generation probabilities in non-shared clonotypes than in those shared by all four donors.

Germline CDR1 SGHRS, CDR2 YFSETQ. The CDR3 has 18 residues. Deletions cut 4 bases from V and 3 bases from J, with 26 bases between. Clones were sequenced by immunoSEQ multiplex PCR, and TCRdb holds only the in-frame ones, with some missing. Of some 630,000 clones in the sample, roughly 95% were seen once. The chain combines TRBV5-1 with TRBJ2-7; D is perhaps TRBD1 or TRBD2 (5 bases each). This sequence originates from a woman aged 25 to 39 in good health. Specimen: naive CD8+ T cells sorted from blood. The CDR3 sequence: CASSLSRDALEEVYEQYF. CDR3 sequence (DNA): TGCGCCAGCAGCCTGTCCCGGGACGCCTTAGAAGAAGTCTACGAGCAGTACTTC.